The 21 T cell receptor beta chains below all came from one sample that was sequenced in a study of blood T cell repertoires in COVID-19. The assay was immunoSEQ multiplex PCR, and TCRdb's table has in-frame clones only and misses some. This table holds hundreds of thousands of clones, 82% found once. Specimen: peripheral blood. These receptors all come from a woman aged 70-85 years with acute or convalescent COVID-19.

This clone was counted once. V and J are TRBV7-2 and TRBJ2-3; 7 bases are a match to TRBD1. The CDR3 runs to 15 residues. CDR1 is SGHTA, CDR2 FQGNSA, per germline. V was clipped by 1 base and J by 6 bases; unmatched bases: 7. The CDR3 DNA reads TGTGCCAGCAGCTTAGGGACAAAACAGGGGGATACGCAGTATTTT. It encodes CASSLGTKQGDTQYF.

The J gene is TRBJ1-2, the V gene TRBV7-2, with TRBD1 matching 9 bases. The junction had 6 bases not matched to a gene; V was cut back by 3 bases and J by 4 bases. The CDR3 runs to 15 residues. In germline, CDR1 is SGHTA, CDR2 FQGNSA. The CDR3 DNA follows: TGTGCCAGCAGCTTCCGGGACAGGGACGGCTATGGCTACACCTTC. This codes for CASSFRDRDGYGYTF. Using reference TRBV7-2 and TRBJ1-2 for the parts outside the CDR3, the full variable domain is GAGVSQSPSNKVTEKGKDVELRCDPISGHTALYWYRQSLGQGLEFLIYFQGNSAPDKSGLPSDRFSAERTGGSVSTLTIQRTQQEDSAVYLCASSFRDRDGYGYTFGSGTRLTVV.

The chain links TRBV5-1 to TRBJ2-1; unclear D gene. CDR1 is SGHRS and CDR2 is YFSETQ in the germline V gene. The length of the CDR3 is 14 residues. Trimming took off 1 base at V and 8 bases at J, with 13 bases between the two ends. The CDR3 DNA reads TGCGCCAGCAGCTTGACAGACGCTGGGCATGAGCAGTTCTTC. Residues: CASSLTDAGHEQFF.

The chain carries TRBV7-2 and TRBJ2-3, with D possibly TRBD2 on 7 matching bases. The germline gives CDR1 SGHTA, CDR2 FQGNSA. This CDR3 is 14 amino acids long. Between the trimmed V and J ends, which lost 5 bases and 1 base, there was a span of 10 bases. The CDR3 DNA reads TGTGCCAGCAGCCAAGGGGGGGGCACAGATACGCAGTATTTT. Translation: CASSQGGGTDTQYF.

The CDR3 spells CASKKRTGGYNEQFF. CDR3 nucleotides: TGTGCCAGCAAAAAGAGGACAGGGGGCTACAATGAGCAGTTCTTC. The chain links TRBV7-6 to TRBJ2-1; 10 nucleotides line up with TRBD1. V lost 7 bases, J lost 3 bases, and 6 bases stayed unmatched. Germline values: CDR1 SGHVS, CDR2 FNYEAQ. CDR3 size: 15 residues.

This clone was recorded once. J is TRBJ2-7 and V is TRBV21-1; the table assigns TRBD2, which was not confirmed against the DNA. TRBV21-1 constitutes a pseudogene. CDR3 size: 17 residues. CDR3 DNA: TGTGCCAGCAGCAAGCATGCCTCCGGGAAATTTTCCTACGAGCAGTACTTC. It codes for CASSKHASGKFSYEQYF.

The chain carries TRBV7-2 and TRBJ2-5, with D possibly TRBD1 on 5 matching bases. This CDR3 contains 15 residues. V shed 1 base and J shed 9 bases, with 18 bases lying between them. Germline V gene data show CDR1 as SGHTA and CDR2 as FQGNSA. The CDR3 nucleotides read TGTGCCAGCAGCTTAGGCAGTGGTGGGGCAATGGCCCAGTACTTC. Its protein is CASSLGSGGAMAQYF.

The rearrangement links TRBV7-2 to TRBJ2-3; 9 positions match TRBD1. The CDR3 is 14 residues long. The V segment lost 8 bases and the J segment 2 bases; nucleotides outside the gene matches: 5. Germline V gives CDR1 SGHTA, CDR2 FQGNSA. CDR3 nucleotides: TGTGCCAGCGCCAGGGACAGGGCCACAGATACGCAGTATTTT. Translating gives CASARDRATDTQYF.

The chain links TRBV5-1 to TRBJ2-2, with D unresolved. The CDR3 length is 12 residues. The V gene's germline CDR1 is SGHRS and CDR2 YFSETQ. Trimming pared 4 bases from V and 7 bases from J, leaving 8 bases between. The CDR3 spells CASSPSLGELFF. For the CDR3, the DNA is TGCGCCAGCAGCCCTTCACTCGGGGAGCTGTTTTTT.

This rearrangement joins TRBV19 to TRBJ1-2, with TRBD1 identical over 8 bases. The germline CDR1 and CDR2 sequences are LNHDA and SQIVND (reference sequence). Trimming took 5 bases from V and 4 from J; bases not matched to a gene: 6. The CDR3 is made up of 14 amino acids. In nucleotides, the CDR3 is TGTGCCAGTAGTCATCAGGGGGCTCCCTATGGCTACACCTTC. Residues: CASSHQGAPYGYTF.

As to this clone: The junction does not match germline at one end; this may be a read error. The rearrangement joins TRBV4-3 to TRBJ2-7; perhaps TRBD1 as D (6 bases). Per the germline V gene, CDR1 is LGHNA and CDR2 is YSLEER. The CDR3 is 14 amino acids. The CDR3 region has the DNA TGCGCCAGCAGCCAAGACAGGGGCCACTACGAGCAGTATTTC. Translating gives CASSQDRGHYEQYF.

In its sample, this clone was seen a few times. The J gene is TRBJ2-4, the V gene TRBV18; TRBD1 is a possible D gene (5 bases). In germline, CDR1 is KGHSH, CDR2 LQKENI. The V end was cut by 3 bases, the J end by 8 bases, with 14 bases between. This CDR3 has 14 amino acids. CDR3 DNA: TGTGCCAGCTCACCTGGACACTCTGGGGACATTCAGTACTTC. Amino acids: CASSPGHSGDIQYF. Using reference TRBV18 and TRBJ2-4 for the parts outside the CDR3, the full variable domain is NAGVMQNPRHLVRRRGQEARLRCSPMKGHSHVYWYRQLPEEGLKFMVYLQKENIIDESGMPKERFSAEFPKEGPSILRIQQVVRGDSAAYFCASSPGHSGDIQYFGAGTRLSVL.

J is TRBJ1-2 and V is TRBV7-2; 7 bases align to TRBD1. Germline V CDR1 and CDR2: SGHTA, FQGNSA. CDR3 size: 14 residues. Trimming cost V 5 bases and J 4 bases; bases outside gene matches: 7. This CDR3 reads CASSPDRASYGYTF. The CDR3 bases are TGTGCCAGCAGCCCCGACAGGGCGAGCTATGGCTACACCTTC.

This clone was detected ten times or more. CDR3 sequence: CASNPTGNTGELFF. CDR3 coding DNA: TGCGCCAGCAACCCGACAGGGAACACCGGGGAGCTGTTTTTT. V gene TRBV5-1 combines with J gene TRBJ2-2, with a possible D match to TRBD1 (6 bases). Germline V CDR1 and CDR2: SGHRS, YFSETQ. CDR3 length equals 14 residues. V was pared by 6 bases and J by 1 base, with 10 bases between.

The V and J genes are TRBV18 and TRBJ1-1; maybe TRBD1 (5 bases). Germline CDR1 and CDR2: KGHSH and LQKENI. CDR3 size: 13 residues. Trimming shortened V by 6 bases and J by 4 bases, and 12 bases separated the two germline ends. The CDR3 nucleotides read TGTGCCAGCTCCGGGGGGGGAAGCACTGAAGCTTTCTTT. Protein product: CASSGGGSTEAFF.

The V and J genes are TRBV27 and TRBJ1-2; tentatively, D is TRBD1 (6 bases). CDR3 length equals 14 residues. Trimming took off 5 bases at V and 4 bases at J, with 14 bases between the two ends. The germline V gene encodes CDR1 MNHEY and CDR2 SMNVEV (reference sequence). The DNA of the CDR3 is TGTGCCAGCAGTCCCGGGGGGGCGAGCTATGGCTACACCTTC. Translating gives CASSPGGASYGYTF.

The chain joins TRBV19 to TRBJ2-3; 7 bases match TRBD2. The CDR3 has 17 amino acids. Germline trimming cut 4 bases from V and 4 bases from J; bases unmatched to any gene: 14. The germline CDR1 and CDR2 sequences are LNHDA and SQIVND (reference sequence). The CDR3 region has the DNA TGTGCCAGTAGTACTCTCTCCGGCGGGGGTAGATCAGATACGCAGTATTTT. Its protein is CASSTLSGGGRSDTQYF.

CDR3 loop: CAISDRSANTEAFF. As DNA, the CDR3 is TGTGCCATCAGTGACAGGTCGGCGAACACTGAAGCTTTCTTT. The V call is TRBV10-3, the J call TRBJ1-1; D gene unclear. Germline V lookup: CDR1 ENHRY, CDR2 SYGVKD. V was cut by 3 bases and J by 1 base, with 9 bases left in between. This CDR3 has 14 amino acids.

This chain joins TRBV6-2 or TRBV6-3 and TRBJ1-2, with 8 bases fitting TRBD1. V shed 5 bases and J 4 bases; nucleotides not matched to a gene: 9. CDR1 and CDR2 (germline): MNHEY, SVGEGT. This CDR3 is built from 15 residues. The chain's CDR3 is CASSLGQGTLYGYTF. CDR3 coding DNA: TGTGCCAGCAGTCTCGGACAGGGAACCCTCTATGGCTACACCTTC.

This chain links TRBV24-1 with TRBJ1-5; a weak D match, TRBD1 (6 bases). V was shortened by 4 bases and J by 5 bases, with 11 bases between the two germline ends. This CDR3 contains 14 residues. Looked up from germline, CDR1 is KGHDR and CDR2 is SFDVKD. The CDR3 loop is CATSEGTRYQPQHF. CDR3 sequence (DNA): TGTGCCACCAGTGAAGGGACAAGGTATCAGCCCCAGCATTTT.

In nucleotides, the CDR3 is TGTGCCAGCAGGGGCGGGACTTTTCTGAACACTGAAGCTTTCTTT. Translating it yields CASRGGTFLNTEAFF. This rearrangement joins TRBV6-6 to TRBJ1-1; perhaps TRBD1 as D (5 bases). The CDR3 is 15 residues long. V was shortened by 6 bases and J by 0 bases, with 14 bases between the two germline ends. Looked up from germline, CDR1 is MNHNY and CDR2 is SVGAGI (reference sequence).